This paragraph covers one T cell receptor beta chain sequence. The target of this receptor is not known. The sample holds no much larger clone one base away, and base qualities are not on file. This entry comes from a study of T cell responses to AZD1222 COVID-19 vaccine (dated by TCRdb to the early 2020s). General notes on the study: AZD1222 recipients with second doses at about 4 weeks or about 12 weeks were pooled, because spike-specific TCR depth and breadth did not differ between schedules. Enrollment into the trials was organized by age into subgroups of 18-55, 56-69 and 70-plus years, and those subgroups contained roughly 150, 30 and 60 TCR-sequenced participants, respectively. A total of roughly 240 trial participants underwent TCR sequencing, of whom some 210 received two doses of AZD1222 and 26 received two doses of the MenACWY control vaccine. Study-wide findings and limitations: After two AZD1222 doses, both the breadth and the depth of spike-specific TCRs were significantly higher than at day 0 and than in MenACWY recipients. Nearly half of unique spike-specific TCRs reportedly recognized epitopes outside regions mutated in the B.1.351 and B.1.1.7 variants. CD4 TCRs associated with the vaccine covered the entire spike protein, and the dominant responses were in regions 160-218 and 743-854. Participants were mostly white British, with more females than males. The authors suggested clonal diversity may have been underestimated. Because no samples from the day 14 peak response were available, repertoires could be characterized only after the peak T cell response. The 56-69-year group was small, and its depth increase did not reach significance, likely because of low power. Conclusions about previously exposed vaccinees were limited because only a handful of AZD1222 recipients were SARS-CoV-2 seropositive at baseline.

The meaning of the sample's time point label: baseline before first vaccination. The vaccinee samples were drawn from two UK trials, COV001 and COV002, one of which was a single-blind randomized controlled phase 2/3 trial testing AZD1222 (ChAdOx1 nCoV-19) in healthy adults. Trial participant PBMC samples were collected at day 0 and day 28 after the second dose for TCRbeta chain sequencing. The CDR3 regions of human TCRbeta chains were subjected to immunosequencing. For the original study's pipeline: Repertoire TCRs were checked for matches against a reference library of SARS-CoV-2-specific TCRs that had been generated using the MIRA antigen-specificity platform. Breadth was defined as the fraction of unique TCRs that were SARS-CoV-2-associated. Depth was defined as the fraction of total T cells that were SARS-CoV-2-associated. Each spike-specific TCR was assigned to its reactive spike region and to a CD4 or CD8 class using the MIRA data. Log10-transformed breadth and depth values were compared by one-way ANOVA with Sidak's multiple comparisons tests. The table was pulled from immuneACCESS by TCRdb, which kept in-frame rearrangements only. Such tables lose some clones; where checked, under half of the loss comes from unresolved V genes, and the rest has no known cause. The D gene and trimming were derived from the DNA, and the V and J assignments and clone size from that table. The sample includes some 150,000 clones, with over 75% observed a single time. The leading ten clones occupy 4% to 5% of the sample.

The germline V gene (reference sequence) yields GTSNPN for CDR1 and SVGIG for CDR2. Ends trimmed: V by 2 bases, J by 1 base; bases unmatched to a gene: 17. The CDR3 sequence holds 19 residues, the cysteine and phenylalanine included. Kept here is only the CDR3 DNA, which spans 57 bases and is read in frame from base 1. The material was peripheral blood, obtained on day 0 of AZD1222 vaccination. The sequence links TRBV30 to TRBJ1-5; 7 junctional bases match TRBD1. The receptor was isolated from an adult in good health. For the CDR3, the sequence is CAWSPGNWDRTKSNQPQHF. The DNA sequence follows: TGTGCCTGGAGTCCCGGCAATTGGGACAGAACAAAGAGCAATCAGCCCCAGCATTTT.